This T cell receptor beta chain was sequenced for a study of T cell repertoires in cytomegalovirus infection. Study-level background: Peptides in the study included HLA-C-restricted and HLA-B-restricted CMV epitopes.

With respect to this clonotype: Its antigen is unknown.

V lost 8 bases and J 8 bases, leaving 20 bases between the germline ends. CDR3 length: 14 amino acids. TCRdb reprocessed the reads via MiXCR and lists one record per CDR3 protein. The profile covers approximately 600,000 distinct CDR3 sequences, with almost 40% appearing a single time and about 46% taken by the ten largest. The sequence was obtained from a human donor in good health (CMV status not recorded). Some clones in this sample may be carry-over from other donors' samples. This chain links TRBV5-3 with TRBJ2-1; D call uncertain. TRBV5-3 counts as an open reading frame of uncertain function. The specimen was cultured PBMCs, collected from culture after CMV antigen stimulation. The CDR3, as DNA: TGTGCCAGCACCACCAACAACAACCCCCATGAGCAGTTCTTC. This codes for CASTTNNNPHEQFF.